These 32 T cell receptor beta chains share one sample of origin, sequenced in a study of monozygotic twins with inflammatory bowel disease. TCRdb re-analyzed the 5' RACE reads; it lists each CDR3 protein once, without DNA. The sample table includes 200,000 to 250,000 distinct CDR3 sequences. Sequencing input: blood. The source is a human donor with ulcerative colitis or Crohn's disease, or a healthy co-twin of an affected twin (not recorded which).

The chain joins TRBV20-1 to TRBJ2-7; TCRdb gives TRBD2 as the D gene, but with no DNA this cannot be confirmed. There are 15 residues in the CDR3. From germline, CDR1 is DFQATT and CDR2 SNEGSKA (reference sequence). The CDR3 sequence is CSARLPGTSVYEQYF.

This chain connects TRBV15 to TRBJ1-5. CDR3 size: 15 residues. From germline, CDR1 is LNHNV and CDR2 YYDKDF (reference sequence). The CDR3 sequence: CAPFRTKRCNQPQHF.

The rearrangement uses TRBV6-5 and TRBJ1-2. The CDR3 loop spans 18 amino acids. Germline CDR1 reads MNHEY; CDR2 reads SVGAGI. This chain's CDR3 is CASSYLGQGGPTYYGYTF.

V is TRBV6-5 and J is TRBJ1-1. This CDR3 is built from 11 residues. The V gene's germline CDR1 is MNHEY and CDR2 SVGAGI. CDR3 amino acids: CASSYGRRTFF.

This chain uses TRBV18 with TRBJ2-7. Germline loops: CDR1 KGHSH, CDR2 LQKENI. The CDR3 contains 15 residues. The CDR3: CASSPPVGQTYEQYF. Full variable domain (missing parts from reference TRBV18 and TRBJ2-7): NAGVMQNPRHLVRRRGQEARLRCSPMKGHSHVYWYRQLPEEGLKFMVYLQKENIIDESGMPKERFSAEFPKEGPSILRIQQVVRGDSAAYFCASSPPVGQTYEQYFGPGTRLTVT.

The CDR3 spells CSVVVGNSYEQYF. The rearrangement links TRBV29-1 to TRBJ2-7. CDR1 and CDR2 (germline): SQVTM, ANQGSEA. The CDR3 has 13 amino acids.

The rearrangement joins TRBV2 to TRBJ2-5; the TCRdb call, TRBD2, lacks DNA for checking. The CDR3 totals 12 residues. Germline lookup yields CDR1 SNHLY and CDR2 FYNNEI. The CDR3: CASSDPRETQYF.

V gene TRBV5-1 combines with J gene TRBJ1-4; TCRdb selects TRBD1, and the lack of DNA leaves this call unchecked. There are 13 residues in the CDR3. Germline lookup yields CDR1 SGHRS and CDR2 YFSETQ. The CDR3 region is CTSSLATGEKLFF.

Here the CDR3 reads CASSEALRGNTNYGYTF. The chain recombines TRBV2 with TRBJ1-2. This CDR3 spans 17 amino acids. Per the germline V gene, CDR1 is SNHLY and CDR2 is FYNNEI.

V usage is TRBV7-9 and J usage is TRBJ1-1; TCRdb names TRBD1, which stays unverified in the absence of DNA. CDR1 and CDR2 (germline): SEHNR, FQNEAQ (reference sequence). The CDR3 extends over 13 amino acids. CDR3 in amino acids: CASSPGTQTEAFF.

The chain couples TRBV10-3 to TRBJ2-1. The CDR3 is 13 amino acids. Germline V CDR1 and CDR2: ENHRY, SYGVKD. CDR3 loop: CAISKGIADEQFF.

The V and J genes are TRBV12-3 or TRBV12-4 and TRBJ2-3. The CDR3 extends over 11 amino acids. Here the CDR3 reads CASSPWDTQYF.

The chain employs TRBV2 and TRBJ2-2; the D gene TCRdb calls, TRBD1, cannot be checked with no DNA. The germline V gene has CDR1 SNHLY and CDR2 FYNNEI. The CDR3 loop spans 13 amino acids. The CDR3 protein is CASSADSTGELFF.

The rearrangement links TRBV12-3 or TRBV12-4 to TRBJ1-4; as DNA is missing, the TRBD1 call by TCRdb cannot be tested. The CDR3 is made up of 15 amino acids. CDR3: CASSSKYRDEEKLFF.

The chain links TRBV29-1 to TRBJ2-7; TCRdb calls TRBD1, which cannot be checked without DNA. Germline CDR1 and CDR2: SQVTM and ANQGSEA. CDR3 length equals 12 residues. CDR3: CSVRQAPYEQYF.

The CDR3 protein is CASSFAAFNQPQHF. The chain combines TRBV7-9 with TRBJ1-5. This CDR3 is 14 amino acids long. Germline loops: CDR1 SEHNR, CDR2 FQNEAQ (reference sequence).

The chain uses TRBV5-1 and TRBJ2-7; TCRdb's D call, TRBD1, is unchecked because there is no DNA. Germline CDR1 SGHRS, CDR2 YFSETQ. The CDR3 has 14 residues. CDR3: CASSPLDGTYEQYF.

The chain recombines TRBV4-1 with TRBJ2-1; the TRBD2 assignment by TCRdb is unverifiable without DNA. There are 18 residues in the CDR3. Per germline, CDR1 MGHRA and CDR2 YSYEKL. Here the CDR3 reads CASSQVPSGGFSYNEQFF.

The chain has TRBV12-3 or TRBV12-4 and TRBJ2-3; TCRdb reports TRBD1, a call that lacks DNA to check it against. The CDR3 is made up of 13 amino acids. CDR3 protein: CASSPWGLNTQYF.

This chain joins TRBV5-1 and TRBJ2-7. This CDR3 spans 15 amino acids. Per the germline V gene, CDR1 is SGHRS and CDR2 is YFSETQ. CDR3 residues: CASSFRYLPRYEQYF.

CDR3 sequence reads: CASSQAEANPYF. The J gene is TRBJ2-7, the V gene TRBV3-1; with no DNA, the TCRdb D assignment of TRBD2 cannot be verified. CDR1 and CDR2 (germline): LGHDT, YNNKEL (reference sequence). The CDR3 is 12 amino acids.

The chain combines TRBV3-1 with TRBJ2-2; the D call of TRBD1 rests on TCRdb alone, since no DNA is present to check it. The CDR3 is 15 residues long. The germline V gene encodes CDR1 LGHDT and CDR2 YNNKEL (reference sequence). CDR3 sequence reads: CASSQDQDGAGELFF.

The chain employs TRBV11-2 and TRBJ2-4; the D call of TRBD1 rests on TCRdb alone, since no DNA is present to check it. Germline lookup yields CDR1 SGHAT and CDR2 FQNNGV. The CDR3 covers 17 residues. The CDR3 loop is CASRSPGRGKAKNIQYF.

This chain joins TRBV5-1 and TRBJ2-1; TCRdb names TRBD2, which stays unverified in the absence of DNA. The CDR3 extends over 18 amino acids. CDR1 SGHRS and CDR2 YFSETQ come from the germline V gene. The CDR3 reads CASSPTSGGLSSYNEQFF.

The rearrangement uses TRBV7-6 and TRBJ1-4; TCRdb's assignment of TRBD1 cannot be checked, as there is no DNA. CDR3 length equals 16 residues. Germline V gene sequence: CDR1 SGHVS, CDR2 FNYEAQ. CDR3 loop: CASSQFFGGTNEKLFF. Full variable domain (missing parts from reference TRBV7-6 and TRBJ1-4): GAGVSQSPRYKVTKRGQDVALRCDPISGHVSLYWYRQALGQGPEFLTYFNYEAQQDKSGLPNDRFSAERPEGSISTLTIQRTEQRDSAMYRCASSQFFGGTNEKLFFGSGTQLSVL.

The V gene is TRBV20-1, the J gene TRBJ2-1; TCRdb's D gene call, TRBD2, goes unchecked for lack of DNA. The CDR3 has 12 residues. From germline, CDR1 is DFQATT and CDR2 SNEGSKA (reference sequence). The CDR3 protein is CSAPIPGIEQFF.

CDR3 protein: CASSDGLVVYQETQYF. The chain has TRBV2 and TRBJ2-5. Germline V gene sequence: CDR1 SNHLY, CDR2 FYNNEI. The CDR3 runs 16 residues. Full variable domain (outside the CDR3, taken from reference TRBV2 and TRBJ2-5): EPEVTQTPSHQVTQMGQEVILRCVPISNHLYFYWYRQILGQKVEFLVSFYNNEISEKSEIFDDQFSVERPDGSNFTLKIRSTKLEDSAMYFCASSDGLVVYQETQYFGPGTRLLVL.

The genes are TRBV7-9 and TRBJ2-7; checking the TCRdb D call of TRBD1 is not possible without DNA. Germline assignment: CDR1 SEHNR and CDR2 FQNEAQ (reference sequence). The CDR3 is 12 amino acids. The CDR3 here is CATGTGKREQYF. The whole variable domain, remainder taken from reference TRBV7-9 and TRBJ2-7, is DTGVSQNPRHKITKRGQNVTFRCDPISEHNRLYWYRQTLGQGPEFLTYFQNEAQLEKSRLLSDRFSAERPKGSFSTLEIQRTEQGDSAMYLCATGTGKREQYFGPGTRLTVT.

The genes are TRBV11-1 and TRBJ1-1; lacking DNA, the TRBD1 call made by TCRdb goes unchecked. This CDR3 has 15 amino acids. CDR1 is SGHAT and CDR2 is FQDESV in the germline V gene (reference sequence). The CDR3 here is CASSLEQGLLAEAFF.

V usage is TRBV5-1 and J usage is TRBJ2-1; the D gene TCRdb calls, TRBD2, cannot be checked with no DNA. Germline V gives CDR1 SGHRS, CDR2 YFSETQ. CDR3 length equals 16 residues. Here the CDR3 reads CASSPGTTGGYNEQFF. The whole variable domain, filled in from reference TRBV5-1 and TRBJ2-1, reads KAGVTQTPRYLIKTRGQQVTLSCSPISGHRSVSWYQQTPGQGLQFLFEYFSETQRNKGNFPGRFSGRQFSNSRSEMNVSTLELGDSALYLCASSPGTTGGYNEQFFGPGTRLTVL.

The rearrangement links TRBV19 to TRBJ1-1. This CDR3 has 13 residues. CDR1 is LNHDA, CDR2 SQIVND, per germline (reference sequence). CDR3 region: CASSIAWETEAFF.

The rearrangement uses TRBV3-1 and TRBJ2-4; TCRdb names TRBD1, which stays unverified in the absence of DNA. Germline values: CDR1 LGHDT, CDR2 YNNKEL (reference sequence). The CDR3 loop spans 14 amino acids. This chain's CDR3 is CASSQVVGGNIQYF.